This T cell receptor beta chain was captured in a study of blood T cells in healthy people across ages. Trimming removed 1 base from V and 3 bases from J, with 8 bases in between. Germline values: CDR1 LGHDT, CDR2 YNNKEL (reference sequence). The CDR3 sequence is 14 residues long. Sample-barcoded 5' priming and a J-beta primer mix drove a second PCR of roughly 7 to 11 cycles. Every cDNA molecule carried a tag from a template-switch adaptor bearing 12 random nucleotides. MiXCR, applied by TCRdb to the 5' RACE reads, yields one record per CDR3 protein. The table lists more than 1,400,000 distinct CDR3 sequences, roughly 45% of them singletons. This clonotype showed up just a few times.

The sample consisted of blood. The chain joins TRBV3-1 to TRBJ2-3; no firm D call. The receptor's source is a woman under 30 in good health. The DNA for the CDR3 is TGTGCCAGCAGCCAAGTCGGCGTTACAGATACGCAGTATTTT. Encoded protein: CASSQVGVTDTQYF.